This passage covers 20 T cell receptor beta chains from one sample sequenced in a study of beta chain features in type 1 diabetes. Notes on the study in general: Shorter TCRB CDR3s, moderately but significantly so, were found in Type 1 diabetes patients in all four CD4+ subsets.

The antigens of these receptors remain unknown. All of the isolated RNA was reverse transcribed, so expressed TCRB transcripts were sequenced. Clones were sequenced by immunoSEQ multiplex PCR, and TCRdb holds only the in-frame ones, with some missing. Of a few hundred thousand clones listed, over 12% are singletons. Material: naive CD4+ T cells from blood. These receptors came from a man younger than 35 with type 1 diabetes.

CDR3 DNA sequence: TGTGCCAGCAAACTAGCGGGGGGACCCACAGATACGCAGTATTTT. Its translation: CASKLAGGPTDTQYF. This chain connects TRBV28 to TRBJ2-3; 12 positions agree with TRBD2. CDR1 is MDHEN and CDR2 is SYDVKM in the germline V gene. CDR3 length: 15 residues. The J segment lost 2 bases and the V segment lost 7 bases, leaving 4 bases of the junction unmatched. Full variable domain (missing parts from reference TRBV28 and TRBJ2-3): DVKVTQSSRYLVKRTGEKVFLECVQDMDHENMFWYRQDPGLGLRLIYFSYDVKMKEKGDIPEGYSVSREKKERFSLILESASTNQTSMYLCASKLAGGPTDTQYFGPGTRLTVL.

The rearrangement links TRBV7-9 to TRBJ1-2, with D maybe TRBD1 (5 bases). Germline CDR1 SEHNR, CDR2 FQNEAQ (reference sequence). The V end was cut by 1 base, the J end by 4 bases, with 13 bases between. The CDR3 covers 15 residues. The CDR3 region has the DNA TGTGCCAGCAGCTTAGTTCCGGGGGAGGCCTATGGCTACACCTTC. It is translated as CASSLVPGEAYGYTF.

This clone was seen a few times. This chain joins TRBV2 and TRBJ2-7, with TRBD1 as a possible D gene (6 bases). Trimming cost V 8 bases and J 0 bases, with 14 bases left between them. Per the germline V gene, CDR1 is SNHLY and CDR2 is FYNNEI. The CDR3 runs to 14 residues. CDR3: CASHRDTFSYEQYF. The CDR3 DNA follows: TGTGCCAGCCACCGGGACACATTCTCCTACGAGCAGTACTTC.

This clone was seen more than once but under ten times. The gene calls are TRBV29-1 and TRBJ1-1, with 8 bases lining up with TRBD1. The CDR3 length is 11 residues. V was pared by 4 bases and J by 9 bases, with 4 bases of the junction left unmatched. In germline, CDR1 is SQVTM, CDR2 ANQGSEA. In DNA, the CDR3 is TGCAGCGTTGGGAGGGACAGGAAAGCTTTCTTT. This sequence encodes CSVGRDRKAFF.

There are a few counts of this clone. The V call is TRBV5-1, the J call TRBJ2-5, with D tentatively TRBD2 (6 bases). V was clipped by 2 bases and J by 13 bases, with 18 bases between them. CDR1 is SGHRS and CDR2 is YFSETQ in the germline V gene. CDR3 length equals 13 residues. The CDR3 is CASSFSRERRLYF. The CDR3 DNA follows: TGCGCCAGCAGCTTTTCACGGGAGCGCCGGTTGTACTTC.

The chain couples TRBV18 to TRBJ2-5; a possible D gene is TRBD1 (5 bases). This CDR3 spans 13 amino acids. The V and J ends lost 2 bases and 4 bases respectively, with 8 bases between them. CDR1 and CDR2 from the germline V gene are KGHSH and LQKENI. The CDR3: CASSPVGRETQYF. The CDR3 DNA reads TGTGCCAGCTCACCAGTGGGGCGAGAGACCCAGTACTTC.

This clone was observed a few times. V usage is TRBV7-2 and J usage is TRBJ2-7; TRBD2 is a possible D gene (6 bases). The CDR3 is made up of 16 amino acids. Germline-derived CDR1 and CDR2 are SGHTA and FQGNSA. The V end lost 2 bases, the J end lost 2 bases, and 16 bases lay between the germline ends. In nucleotides, the CDR3 is TGTGCCAGCAGCTTATTTAACGGGAGAAGAACCTACGAGCAGTACTTC. It is translated as CASSLFNGRRTYEQYF.

The V and J genes are TRBV10-2 and TRBJ2-7; no clear D. CDR1 WSHSY and CDR2 SAAADI come from the germline V gene. V was shortened by 3 bases and J by 0 bases, with 6 bases between the two germline ends. The CDR3 is 13 amino acids. In DNA, the CDR3 is TGCGCCAGCAGTGACCGGTACTCCTACGAGCAGTACTTC. This sequence encodes CASSDRYSYEQYF.

CDR3 DNA sequence: TGTGCCATCAGTGAGCCGACAGGGCTGTTCGGCAATGAGCAGTTCTTC. Amino acids: CAISEPTGLFGNEQFF. The gene calls are TRBV10-3 and TRBJ2-1, with 7 positions matching TRBD1. This CDR3 spans 16 amino acids. V shed 2 bases, J shed 6 bases, and the junction held 10 bases outside the gene matches. The germline gives CDR1 ENHRY, CDR2 SYGVKD.

A few counts support this clone. This chain links TRBV4-1 with TRBJ2-1; 9 bases align to TRBD1. Unmatched junction bases numbered 17, after V lost 4 bases and J lost 10 bases. The CDR3 length is 17 residues. Germline V gene lookup returns CDR1 MGHRA and CDR2 YSYEKL. The CDR3, as DNA: TGCGCCAGCAGCCCTATGAGTACAGGGGGCCGTTCGCGGGAGCAGTTCTTC. Translated: CASSPMSTGGRSREQFF.

This clone was observed a few times. This sequence joins TRBV4-2 and TRBJ2-7; TRBD2 is a possible D gene (5 bases). Trimming pared 3 bases from V and 2 bases from J, leaving 17 bases between. Germline CDR1 is LGHNA and CDR2 is YNFKEQ. The CDR3 contains 16 residues. CDR3 amino acids: CASSHIPSTFAYEQYF. The CDR3 DNA sequence: TGTGCCAGCAGCCACATCCCTAGCACGTTTGCCTACGAGCAGTACTTC.

This clone was seen more than once but under ten times. The chain joins TRBV7-2 to TRBJ1-6, with D maybe TRBD1 (5 bases). Trimming left V 1 base short and J 8 bases short, with 12 bases between. The CDR3 is 15 amino acids. CDR1 and CDR2 from the germline V gene are SGHTA and FQGNSA. The CDR3 loop reads CASSLVYRSDSPLHF. The CDR3 region has the DNA TGTGCCAGCAGCTTAGTATACAGGTCGGATTCACCCCTCCACTTT.

The CDR3 protein is CASSVAAGRYSNQPQHF. The CDR3 DNA sequence: TGTGCCAGCAGTGTCGCGGCGGGCAGATATAGCAATCAGCCCCAGCATTTT. The rearrangement links TRBV2 to TRBJ1-5; no definite D call. CDR1 is SNHLY and CDR2 is FYNNEI in the germline V gene. CDR3 size: 17 residues. Trimming took off 4 bases at V and 0 bases at J, with 16 bases between the two ends.

In this sample, this clone turned up a few times. V usage is TRBV30 and J usage is TRBJ1-5, with D hard to call. V shed 0 bases and J shed 2 bases, with 8 bases lying between them. The CDR3 runs 14 residues. Germline-derived CDR1 and CDR2 are GTSNPN and SVGIG (reference sequence). CDR3 coding DNA: TGTGCCTGGAGTGTAACCCGGGGCAATCAGCCCCAGCATTTT. It translates to CAWSVTRGNQPQHF. The full variable domain, with the rest looked up from reference TRBV30 and TRBJ1-5, is SQTIHQWPATLVQPVGSPLSLECTVEGTSNPNLYWYRQAAGRGLQLLFYSVGIGQISSEVPQNLSASRPQDRQFILSSKKLLLSDSGFYLCAWSVTRGNQPQHFGDGTRLSIL.

This clone was seen a handful of times. The chain links TRBV10-3 to TRBJ1-2, with 12 bases aligning to TRBD1. The CDR3 consists of 15 residues. The V gene's germline CDR1 is ENHRY and CDR2 SYGVKD. V was clipped by 2 bases and J by 7 bases; unmatched bases: 5. This CDR3 reads CAISEGTGGSFGYTF. CDR3 in DNA: TGTGCCATCAGTGAGGGGACAGGGGGCTCATTTGGCTACACCTTC.

The V call is TRBV6-6, the J call TRBJ2-2; perhaps TRBD1 as D (5 bases). Germline lookup yields CDR1 MNHNY and CDR2 SVGAGI (reference sequence). CDR3 length: 13 residues. Trimming took off 2 bases at V and 4 bases at J, with 5 bases between the two ends. DNA for the CDR3: TGTGCCAGCAGTTACGACAGCACCGGGGAGCTGTTTTTT. This gives the protein CASSYDSTGELFF.

This clone appeared a few times. This chain joins TRBV18 and TRBJ2-6; D not certain. CDR1 KGHSH and CDR2 LQKENI come from the germline V gene. CDR3 length equals 13 residues. Deletions cut 6 bases from V and 3 bases from J, with 6 bases between. Here the CDR3 DNA reads TGTGCCAGCTCCCCCTTTGGGGCCAACGTCCTGACTTTC. Translating it yields CASSPFGANVLTF.

This chain joins TRBV5-1 and TRBJ2-5; D not resolved. V was clipped by 4 bases and J by 4 bases, with 11 bases between them. CDR3 length equals 13 residues. Per germline, CDR1 SGHRS and CDR2 YFSETQ. CDR3 bases: TGCGCCAGCAGCCTGGGTGGAGTAGAGACCCAGTACTTC. Amino acids: CASSLGGVETQYF.

The J gene is TRBJ2-1, the V gene TRBV27; the match to TRBD1 covers 9 bases. Germline V gene sequence: CDR1 MNHEY, CDR2 SMNVEV (reference sequence). V shed 7 bases and J 7 bases; nucleotides not matched to a gene: 14. The CDR3 covers 16 residues. This chain's CDR3 is CASTTQDRGLWNEQFF. The CDR3 DNA reads TGTGCCAGCACGACACAGGACAGGGGTCTTTGGAATGAGCAGTTCTTC.

The chain combines TRBV2 with TRBJ1-5; D ambiguous. Per germline, CDR1 SNHLY and CDR2 FYNNEI. The CDR3 loop spans 16 amino acids. V was clipped by 0 bases and J by 2 bases, with 11 bases between them. Here the CDR3 DNA reads TGTGCCAGCAGTGAAGCGCTCGCCGGGGGCAATCAGCCCCAGCATTTT. Translated: CASSEALAGGNQPQHF.